This T cell receptor beta chain was retrieved from a study of early T cells in non-severe SARS-CoV-2 infection. The length of the CDR3 is 14 residues. J gave up 8 bases and V 0 bases, and 2 bases lay outside the gene matches. Per the germline V gene, CDR1 is KGHSY and CDR2 is FQNENV. In TCRdb, the 5' RACE reads were re-called with MiXCR into one record per CDR3 protein. The repertoire has about 64,000 distinct CDR3 sequences, 20% to 25% of them found once; the top ten carry approximately 15%. This clonotype originated in an adult who was a healthcare worker with PCR-confirmed SARS-CoV-2 infection or an uninfected control (not recorded which). J is TRBJ1-2 and V is TRBV16; 11 nucleotides match TRBD1. The sample was whole blood, taken at baseline. The CDR3 sequence is CASSQSDRGLGYTF. As DNA, the CDR3 is TGTGCCAGCAGCCAATCGGACAGGGGGCTCGGCTACACCTTC.